This paragraph covers one TCR beta chain sequence. The data stem from a study of blood T cell repertoires in COVID-19. Trimming stripped 5 bases from V and 4 bases from J, with 15 bases between. This CDR3 contains 15 residues. Germline-derived CDR1 and CDR2 are MNHNY and SVGAGI (reference sequence). As handled by the study authors: It was from reference gene primer amplification that nucleated cell counts were estimated. Clones were read by immunoSEQ multiplex PCR, and TCRdb kept only the in-frame ones, dropping some. For V, J and clone size, that table is used; D and trimming come from the DNA. The data contain more than 200,000 clones, about 88% of them singletons.

The TCR was taken from a woman aged 60-75 years with COVID-19, enrolled during active disease. J is TRBJ1-3 and V is TRBV6-6, with unresolved D. The sequenced material came from peripheral blood. Here the CDR3 DNA reads TGTGCCAGCAGTCGCTCACCGGTCCCCGGAAACACCATATATTTT. It is translated as CASSRSPVPGNTIYF.